This T cell receptor beta chain was sequenced in a study of sequential checkpoint blockade in melanoma. Study information: After both sequences, patients received maintenance nivolumab.

Produced via immunoSEQ multiplex PCR; TCRdb's table is partial and in-frame only. The profile shows 5,200 or so clones, 70% to 80% of them singletons. Germline CDR1 LNHDA, CDR2 SQIVND (reference sequence). Deletions cut 8 bases from V and 6 bases from J, with 19 bases between. CDR3 length: 14 residues. Treatment here: randomized to nivolumab then ipilimumab (arm A) or the reverse (arm B). This chain joins TRBV19 and TRBJ1-2, with D perhaps TRBD1 (5 bases). The origin of this receptor is a human donor with melanoma. Sequenced material: CD8+ T cells sorted from blood (inferred from file names), taken from a patient given nivolumab and ipilimumab in sequence. This chain's CDR3 is CASSLPSGWNGYTF. DNA for the CDR3: TGTGCCAGTTCTCTTCCTTCAGGGTGGAATGGCTACACCTTC.